Here is one T cell receptor beta chain with its context. The CDR3 is 15 residues long. With 7 bases removed from V and 1 base from J, the gap between germline ends came to 17 bases. Germline assignment: CDR1 SGHRS and CDR2 YFSETQ. The sample comes from a study of control samples from healthy donors and cancer patients. The assay was immunoSEQ multiplex PCR, and TCRdb's table has in-frame clones only and misses some. This table holds more than 75,000 clones, roughly 90% found once. The sample comprised PBMCs. V usage is TRBV5-1 and J usage is TRBJ2-5, with a weak D call TRBD2 (6 bases). This TCR derives from a woman in her sixties with head and neck cancer. The CDR3 DNA reads TGCGCCAGCCGCCCTCCAAGCGGGCGCCAAGAGACCCAGTACTTC. It translates to CASRPPSGRQETQYF. Supplemented by reference TRBV5-1 and TRBJ2-5, the full variable domain reads KAGVTQTPRYLIKTRGQQVTLSCSPISGHRSVSWYQQTPGQGLQFLFEYFSETQRNKGNFPGRFSGRQFSNSRSEMNVSTLELGDSALYLCASRPPSGRQETQYFGPGTRLLVL.